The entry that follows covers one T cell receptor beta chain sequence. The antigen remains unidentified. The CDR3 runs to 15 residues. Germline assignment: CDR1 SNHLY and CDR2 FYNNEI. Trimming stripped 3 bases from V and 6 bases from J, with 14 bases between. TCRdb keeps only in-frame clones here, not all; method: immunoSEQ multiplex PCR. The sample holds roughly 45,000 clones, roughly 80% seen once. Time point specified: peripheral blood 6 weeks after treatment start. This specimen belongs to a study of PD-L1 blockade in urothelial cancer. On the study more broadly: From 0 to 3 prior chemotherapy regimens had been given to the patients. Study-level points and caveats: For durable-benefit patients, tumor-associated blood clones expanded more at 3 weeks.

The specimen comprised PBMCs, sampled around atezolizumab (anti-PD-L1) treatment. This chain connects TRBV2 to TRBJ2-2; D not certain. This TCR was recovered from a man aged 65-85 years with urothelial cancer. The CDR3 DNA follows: TGTGCCAGCAGTGATACTGGGTCTCAGGCCGGGGAGCTGTTTTTT. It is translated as CASSDTGSQAGELFF.